The 18 T cell receptor beta chains below were found in one sample sequenced in a study of T cells in Graves' hyperthyroidism and ophthalmopathy. The TCR beta CDR3 regions underwent amplification using RNA transcripts as the source. The HTBI primer set was used in a first-round RT-PCR of the TCR CDR3. TCRdb itself ran the multiplex PCR reads through MiXCR, one entry per CDR3 protein. The table includes 550,000 to 800,000 distinct CDR3 sequences, about a sixth detected once. Material for sequencing was blood. These receptors all come from a man younger than 35 with Graves' hyperthyroidism.

The chain carries TRBV7-9 and TRBJ2-1; 13 bases agree with TRBD2. Unmatched junction bases numbered 5, after V lost 0 bases and J lost 6 bases. This CDR3 is 17 amino acids long. Germline V gives CDR1 SEHNR, CDR2 FQNEAQ (reference sequence). Here the CDR3 reads CASSLAGLAGAGNEQFF. Here the CDR3 DNA reads TGTGCCAGCAGCTTAGCTGGACTAGCGGGAGCCGGCAATGAGCAGTTCTTC.

This clonotype appeared a few times. The chain links TRBV20-1 to TRBJ1-1, with TRBD1 identical over 7 bases. V lost 5 bases, J lost 1 base, and 4 bases stayed unmatched. The germline V gene encodes CDR1 DFQATT and CDR2 SNEGSKA (reference sequence). This CDR3 has 13 residues. The CDR3: CSAPGQSNTEAFF. The CDR3 region has the DNA TGCAGTGCTCCGGGACAGTCGAACACTGAAGCTTTCTTT.

The J gene is TRBJ2-3, the V gene TRBV12-3 or TRBV12-4, with D uncertain. This CDR3 has 14 residues. With 3 bases removed from V and 2 bases from J, the gap between germline ends came to 9 bases. The CDR3 region is CASSFWSATDTQYF. CDR3 DNA: TGTGCCAGCAGTTTTTGGTCAGCCACAGATACGCAGTATTTT.

Many counts were recorded for this clonotype. The J gene is TRBJ1-2, the V gene TRBV20-1; TRBD1 agrees at 12 bases. Germline-derived CDR1 and CDR2 are DFQATT and SNEGSKA (reference sequence). The V and J ends lost 6 bases and 6 bases, in that order; junction bases with no gene match: 2. This CDR3 contains 12 residues. CDR3 coding DNA: TGCAGTGCCTGGGACAGGGGGCATGGCTACACCTTC. This codes for CSAWDRGHGYTF.

The CDR3 region is CAWEKTGMNTEAFF. The CDR3 DNA reads TGTGCCTGGGAAAAGACAGGGATGAACACTGAAGCTTTCTTT. This rearrangement joins TRBV30 to TRBJ1-1, with TRBD1 identical over 7 bases. The CDR3 runs 14 residues. Germline V gene data show CDR1 as GTSNPN and CDR2 as SVGIG (reference sequence). Trimming at V came to 5 bases and at J to 0 bases, leaving 6 bases not matched to a gene. Complete variable domain (other parts from reference TRBV30 and TRBJ1-1): SQTIHQWPATLVQPVGSPLSLECTVEGTSNPNLYWYRQAAGRGLQLLFYSVGIGQISSEVPQNLSASRPQDRQFILSSKKLLLSDSGFYLCAWEKTGMNTEAFFGQGTRLTVV.

The gene calls are TRBV5-1 and TRBJ1-5; D not certain. In germline, CDR1 is SGHRS, CDR2 YFSETQ. The CDR3 runs 15 residues. The V and J ends lost 1 base and 6 bases respectively, with 14 bases between them. The CDR3 loop is CASSLSGLPGQPQHF. The CDR3 DNA is TGCGCCAGCAGCTTGAGTGGCCTTCCGGGTCAGCCCCAGCATTTT. The complete variable domain, with remaining parts taken from reference TRBV5-1 and TRBJ1-5, reads KAGVTQTPRYLIKTRGQQVTLSCSPISGHRSVSWYQQTPGQGLQFLFEYFSETQRNKGNFPGRFSGRQFSNSRSEMNVSTLELGDSALYLCASSLSGLPGQPQHFGDGTRLSIL.

This clonotype showed up many times. The V and J genes are TRBV12-3 or TRBV12-4 and TRBJ1-5, with TRBD1 matching 8 bases. J lost 3 bases, V lost 4 bases, and 11 bases had no gene match. The CDR3 runs to 17 residues. CDR3 residues: CASSSTTTDRDNQPQHF. The CDR3 DNA reads as TGTGCCAGCAGTTCTACGACGACGGACAGGGACAATCAGCCCCAGCATTTT.

The chain has TRBV20-1 and TRBJ2-7; 9 bases line up with TRBD1. This CDR3 is 14 amino acids long. Germline V gene lookup returns CDR1 DFQATT and CDR2 SNEGSKA (reference sequence). V lost 6 bases to trimming and J lost 5 bases; unmatched junction nucleotides: 11. In DNA form, the CDR3 reads TGCAGTGCCGCCCGGGGACAGGGCCCCCACGAGCAGTACTTC. Protein sequence: CSAARGQGPHEQYF.

This clonotype was recorded many times. The chain uses TRBV6-5 and TRBJ2-2; D is uncertain. With 0 bases removed from V and 3 bases from J, the gap between germline ends came to 11 bases. The CDR3 totals 16 residues. Germline-derived CDR1 and CDR2 are MNHEY and SVGAGI. The CDR3 nucleotides read TGTGCCAGCAGTTACTCGCTCAGAAGAGACACCGGGGAGCTGTTTTTT. It encodes CASSYSLRRDTGELFF.

This clonotype was found many times. The V gene is TRBV28, the J gene TRBJ1-1; 7 nucleotides align to TRBD1. The V segment lost 6 bases and the J segment 0 bases; nucleotides outside the gene matches: 7. Germline CDR1 MDHEN, CDR2 SYDVKM. The CDR3 is 15 residues long. CDR3 residues: CASSLPGQLNTEAFF. The CDR3 nucleotides read TGTGCCAGCAGCCTGCCGGGACAGCTGAACACTGAAGCTTTCTTT. Supplemented by reference TRBV28 and TRBJ1-1, the full variable domain reads DVKVTQSSRYLVKRTGEKVFLECVQDMDHENMFWYRQDPGLGLRLIYFSYDVKMKEKGDIPEGYSVSREKKERFSLILESASTNQTSMYLCASSLPGQLNTEAFFGQGTRLTVV.

This clonotype was seen only a few times. The chain joins TRBV7-2 to TRBJ1-5; a possible D gene is TRBD1 (6 bases). V dropped 3 bases and J dropped 4 bases, with 13 bases sitting between them. Germline lookup yields CDR1 SGHTA and CDR2 FQGNSA. This CDR3 comprises 15 residues. The CDR3 DNA is TGTGCCAGCAGCTTCGGCGGGGGCTTTAATCAGCCCCAGCATTTT. Translated, it gives CASSFGGGFNQPQHF.

This clonotype was found a few times. V usage is TRBV29-1 and J usage is TRBJ1-1; 9 bases are a match to TRBD1. J gave up 5 bases and V 4 bases, and 5 bases lay outside the gene matches. This CDR3 spans 13 amino acids. Germline-derived CDR1 and CDR2 are SQVTM and ANQGSEA. The CDR3 here is CSVGGGQGTEAFF. DNA of the CDR3: TGCAGCGTTGGAGGGGGACAGGGAACTGAAGCTTTCTTT.

The chain couples TRBV5-1 to TRBJ1-1; no reliable D call. The CDR3 is 15 amino acids. Trimming shortened V by 1 base and J by 1 base, and 11 bases separated the two germline ends. Per germline, CDR1 SGHRS and CDR2 YFSETQ. CDR3 sequence (DNA): TGCGCCAGCAGCTTGACCCCGAAGCGGAACACTGAAGCTTTCTTT. Its protein product is CASSLTPKRNTEAFF.

DNA for the CDR3: TGTGCCAGCACCTACTTCGGGCAGGGAGGGGAGCAGTACTTC. It translates to CASTYFGQGGEQYF. The chain combines TRBV6-2 or TRBV6-3 with TRBJ2-7; 7 bases align to TRBD2. Germline V gives CDR1 MNHEY, CDR2 SVGEGT. Trimming took 7 bases from V and 7 from J; bases not matched to a gene: 13. The CDR3 is 14 amino acids.

The gene calls are TRBV20-1 and TRBJ2-7, with 10 bases fitting TRBD2. This CDR3 has 18 residues. With V trimmed by 1 base and J by 4 bases, 16 bases remained unmatched. The germline CDR1 and CDR2 sequences are DFQATT and SNEGSKA (reference sequence). CDR3 residues: CSARVGGRPAGGVYEQYF. The CDR3 DNA follows: TGCAGTGCTAGAGTTGGCGGTCGTCCAGCGGGAGGGGTTTACGAGCAGTACTTC.

With respect to this clonotype: A clone one base away is much larger, so this may be a read error. The chain carries TRBV28 and TRBJ2-7; 9 bases align to TRBD1. Germline loops: CDR1 MDHEN, CDR2 SYDVKM. Trimming cost V 5 bases and J 2 bases; bases outside gene matches: 7. The CDR3 loop spans 15 amino acids. CDR3 in amino acids: CASSEPGTGTYEQYF. The CDR3 DNA sequence: TGTGCCAGCAGTGAACCCGGGACAGGGACCTACGAGCAGTACTTC. The full variable domain, rest sourced from reference TRBV28 and TRBJ2-7, is DVKVTQSSRYLVKRTGEKVFLECVQDMDHENMFWYRQDPGLGLRLIYFSYDVKMKEKGDIPEGYSVSREKKERFSLILESASTNQTSMYLCASSEPGTGTYEQYFGPGTRLTVT.

This clonotype showed up many times. The chain combines TRBV6-2 or TRBV6-3 with TRBJ2-1; TRBD2 matches at 8 bases. V was clipped by 5 bases and J by 3 bases; unmatched bases: 3. CDR3 size: 14 residues. Germline V gives CDR1 MNHEY, CDR2 SVGEGT. The CDR3 DNA reads as TGTGCCAGCAGTCACACTAGCGGCTACAATGAGCAGTTCTTC. Protein: CASSHTSGYNEQFF.

As to this clonotype: This may be a read error: a much more frequent sequence differs by one nucleotide. This rearrangement joins TRBV29-1 to TRBJ2-5, with 7 bases fitting TRBD2. The CDR3 has 17 amino acids. Germline V gene data show CDR1 as SQVTM and CDR2 as ANQGSEA. In DNA form, the CDR3 reads TGCAGCGTTGGTACAGGTCGTTGGCTAGCGGACCAAGTGACCCAGTACTTC. It translates to CSVGTGRWLADQVTQYF. Based on the CDR3 plus reference TRBV29-1 and TRBJ2-5, the full variable domain is SAVISQKPSRDICQRGTSLTIQCQVDSQVTMMFWYRQQPGQSLTLIATANQGSEATYESGFVIDKFPISRPNLTFSTLTVSNMSPEDSSIYLCSVGTGRWLADQVTQYFGPGTRLLVL.